The clone carrying this TCR beta chain has only a few counts. What it recognizes is unknown. The data were taken from a study of identical twins. Study-level results: Beta out-of-frame sequences showed weaker excess twin sharing.

A universal primer site came from template switching; cDNA carried unique molecular identifiers. TCRdb processed the 5' RACE reads anew with MiXCR; each CDR3 protein has one entry. The repertoire holds 200,000 to 250,000 distinct CDR3 sequences, with about 6.7% as singletons. The CDR3 extends over 16 amino acids. J gave up 4 bases and V 0 bases, and 6 bases lay outside the gene matches. These same data were also listed under a study on T cells expressing NK-cell markers. That source adds: The eight sequenced donors comprised seven who were HCMV-seropositive and one who was seronegative. T cells sorted in several experiments were restricted to alpha-beta TCR T cells by an anti-gamma-delta TCR antibody.

The sequencing input was CD8+ T cells sorted from blood. This receptor was taken from a woman aged 18-29 years in good health. The V and J genes are TRBV12-3 or TRBV12-4 and TRBJ2-7, with TRBD2 identical over 10 bases. The CDR3 loop is CASSLARIAGGYEQYF. The CDR3 coding sequence is TGTGCCAGCAGTTTAGCGCGAATAGCGGGAGGATACGAGCAGTACTTC.